The T cell receptor beta chain described here comes from a study of response to subunit inactivated influenza vaccine. Using its own MiXCR run on the RT-PCR reads, TCRdb lists one record per CDR3 protein. The repertoire consists of about 160,000 distinct CDR3 sequences, with approximately 10% occurring once and the leading ten covering around 12%. Trimming stripped 1 base from V and 4 bases from J, with 10 bases between. Germline values: CDR1 DFQATT, CDR2 SNEGSKA (reference sequence). The CDR3 contains 14 residues. This clonotype turned up a few times. No antigen is known for it. General study results and limits: That few new T cells are recruited by each seasonal influenza vaccination was the authors' suggestion.

This TCR derives from a man aged 45-65 years who received an inactivated influenza vaccine. This sample comprised non-naive T cells sorted from PBMCs, obtained roughly 46 days after vaccination. This chain links TRBV20-1 with TRBJ2-2; the D is unclear. CDR3 coding DNA: TGCAGTGCTAGAGGTTCCCTCGGCACCGGGGAGCTGTTTTTT. This translates into CSARGSLGTGELFF.